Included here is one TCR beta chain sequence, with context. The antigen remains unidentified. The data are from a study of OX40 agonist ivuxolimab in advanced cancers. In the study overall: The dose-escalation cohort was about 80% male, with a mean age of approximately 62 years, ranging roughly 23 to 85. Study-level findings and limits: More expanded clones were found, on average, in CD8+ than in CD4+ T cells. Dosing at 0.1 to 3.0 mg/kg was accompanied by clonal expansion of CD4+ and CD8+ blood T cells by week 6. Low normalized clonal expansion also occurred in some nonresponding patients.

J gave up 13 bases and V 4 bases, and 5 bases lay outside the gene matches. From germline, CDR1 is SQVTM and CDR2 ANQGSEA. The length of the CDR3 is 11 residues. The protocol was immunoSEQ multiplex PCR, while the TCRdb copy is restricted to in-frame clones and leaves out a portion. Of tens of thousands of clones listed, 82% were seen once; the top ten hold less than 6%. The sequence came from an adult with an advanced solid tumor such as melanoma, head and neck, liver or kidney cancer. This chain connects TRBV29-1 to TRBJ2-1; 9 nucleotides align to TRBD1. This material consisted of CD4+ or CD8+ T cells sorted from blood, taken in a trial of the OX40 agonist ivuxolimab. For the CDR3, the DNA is TGCAGCGTTGGGGACAGGGTTTACCAGTTCTTC. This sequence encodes CSVGDRVYQFF.